This TCR beta chain emerged from a study of T-cell reconstitution after alpha-beta-depleted transplantation in children. Preparation of the TCRbeta library was carried out with unique molecular identifiers. In TCRdb, the PCR reads were re-called with MiXCR into one record per CDR3 protein. Of more than 250,000 distinct CDR3 sequences listed, 9.9% are singletons. The CDR3 runs to 15 residues. Trimming at V came to 3 bases and at J to 3 bases, leaving 5 bases not matched to a gene. CDR1 and CDR2 from the germline V gene are SGDLS and YYNGEE. The source is a human donor who donated a stem cell graft to a child with SCID. V gene TRBV9 combines with J gene TRBJ2-1, with TRBD2 matching over 8 bases. Sequencing used PBMCs from the stem cell graft donor, obtained from the stem cell graft. CDR3 region: CASSAAGEFYNEQFF. The DNA for the CDR3 is TGTGCCAGCAGCGCAGCGGGGGAGTTCTACAATGAGCAGTTCTTC.